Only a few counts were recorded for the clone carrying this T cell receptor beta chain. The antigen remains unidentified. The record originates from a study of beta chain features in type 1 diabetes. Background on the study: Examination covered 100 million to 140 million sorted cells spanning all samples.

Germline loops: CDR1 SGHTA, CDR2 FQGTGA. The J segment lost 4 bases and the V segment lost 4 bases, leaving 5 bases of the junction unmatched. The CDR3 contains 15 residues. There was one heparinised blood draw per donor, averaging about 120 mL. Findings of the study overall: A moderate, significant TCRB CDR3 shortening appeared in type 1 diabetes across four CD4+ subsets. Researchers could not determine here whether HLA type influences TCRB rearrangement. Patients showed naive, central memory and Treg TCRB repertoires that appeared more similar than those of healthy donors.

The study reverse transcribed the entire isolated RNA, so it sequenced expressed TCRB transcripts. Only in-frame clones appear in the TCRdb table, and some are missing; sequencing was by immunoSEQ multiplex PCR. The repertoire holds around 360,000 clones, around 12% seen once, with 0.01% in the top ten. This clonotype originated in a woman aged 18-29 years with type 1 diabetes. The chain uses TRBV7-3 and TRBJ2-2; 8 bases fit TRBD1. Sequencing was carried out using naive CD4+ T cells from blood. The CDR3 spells CASSSDRGTTGELFF. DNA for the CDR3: TGTGCCAGCAGCTCAGACAGGGGTACCACCGGGGAGCTGTTTTTT.